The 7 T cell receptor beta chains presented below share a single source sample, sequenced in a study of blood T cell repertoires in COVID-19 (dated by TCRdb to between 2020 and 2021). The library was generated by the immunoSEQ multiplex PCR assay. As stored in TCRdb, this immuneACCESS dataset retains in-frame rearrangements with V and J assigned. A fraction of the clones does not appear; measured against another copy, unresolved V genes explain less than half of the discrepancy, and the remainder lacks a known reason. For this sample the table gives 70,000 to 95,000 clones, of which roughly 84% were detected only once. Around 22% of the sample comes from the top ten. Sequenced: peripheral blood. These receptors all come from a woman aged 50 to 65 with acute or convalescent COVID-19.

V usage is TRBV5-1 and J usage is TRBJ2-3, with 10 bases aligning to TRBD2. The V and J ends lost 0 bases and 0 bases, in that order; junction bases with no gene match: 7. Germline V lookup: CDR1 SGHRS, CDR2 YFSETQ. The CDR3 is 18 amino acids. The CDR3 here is CASSLEWYSGRSTDTQYF. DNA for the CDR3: TGCGCCAGCAGCTTGGAGTGGTATAGCGGGAGGAGCACAGATACGCAGTATTTT. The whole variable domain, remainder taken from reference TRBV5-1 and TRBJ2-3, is KAGVTQTPRYLIKTRGQQVTLSCSPISGHRSVSWYQQTPGQGLQFLFEYFSETQRNKGNFPGRFSGRQFSNSRSEMNVSTLELGDSALYLCASSLEWYSGRSTDTQYFGPGTRLTVL.

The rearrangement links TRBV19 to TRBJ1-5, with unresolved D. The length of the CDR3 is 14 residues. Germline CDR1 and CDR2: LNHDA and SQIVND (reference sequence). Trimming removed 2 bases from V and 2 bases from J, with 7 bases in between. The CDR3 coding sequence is TGTGCCAGTAGTATATTGCTAGGCAATCAGCCCCAGCATTTT. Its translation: CASSILLGNQPQHF.

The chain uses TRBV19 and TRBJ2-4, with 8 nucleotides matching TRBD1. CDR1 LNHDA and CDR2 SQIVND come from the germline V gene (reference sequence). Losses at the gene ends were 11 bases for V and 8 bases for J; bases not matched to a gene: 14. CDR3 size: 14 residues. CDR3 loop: CACAETGVADIQYF. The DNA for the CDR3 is TGTGCCTGCGCAGAGACAGGGGTTGCAGACATTCAGTACTTC.

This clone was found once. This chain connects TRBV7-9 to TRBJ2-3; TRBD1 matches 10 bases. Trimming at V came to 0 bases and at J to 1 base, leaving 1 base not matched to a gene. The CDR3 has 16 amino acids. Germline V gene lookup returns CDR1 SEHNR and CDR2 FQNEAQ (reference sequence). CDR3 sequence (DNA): TGTGCCAGCAGCTTAGCCGGGACAGGGGGCACAGATACGCAGTATTTT. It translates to CASSLAGTGGTDTQYF.

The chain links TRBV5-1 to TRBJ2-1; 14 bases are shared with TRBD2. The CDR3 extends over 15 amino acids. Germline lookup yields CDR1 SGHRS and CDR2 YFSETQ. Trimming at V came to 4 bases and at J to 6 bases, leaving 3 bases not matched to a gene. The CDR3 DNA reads TGCGCCAGCAGCGAGGGACTAGCGGGGGCCAATGAGCAGTTCTTC. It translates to CASSEGLAGANEQFF.

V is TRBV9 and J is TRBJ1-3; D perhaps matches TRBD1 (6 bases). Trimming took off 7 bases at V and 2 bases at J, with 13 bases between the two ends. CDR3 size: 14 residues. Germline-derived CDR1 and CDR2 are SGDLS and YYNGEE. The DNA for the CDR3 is TGTGCCAGCGGCGGAGGACAGCCTGGAAACACCATATATTTT. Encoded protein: CASGGGQPGNTIYF.

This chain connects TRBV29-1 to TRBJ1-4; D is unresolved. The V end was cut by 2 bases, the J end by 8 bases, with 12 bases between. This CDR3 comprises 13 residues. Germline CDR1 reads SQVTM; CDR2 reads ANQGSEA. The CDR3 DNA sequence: TGCAGCGTTGAATCGGCGGGAGGGGAAAAACTGTTTTTT. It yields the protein CSVESAGGEKLFF.